The 7 T cell receptor beta chains presented below share a single source sample, sequenced in a study of cytomegalovirus exposure and HLA in healthy donors. The method was immunoSEQ multiplex PCR; TCRdb's version includes in-frame clones alone and lacks a portion of them. This table holds 150,000 to 200,000 clones, about 89% found once. The specimen sequenced was PBMCs. Receptors originate from a young man in good health and CMV-seropositive.

In DNA, the CDR3 is TGCGCCAGCAGCCAAGATTGGGGGGGGAGCTCCTACGAGCAGTACTTC. It specifies CASSQDWGGSSYEQYF. This chain uses TRBV4-3 with TRBJ2-7; TRBD2 matches at 7 bases. Germline V gene lookup returns CDR1 LGHNA and CDR2 YSLEER. The CDR3 loop spans 16 amino acids. The J segment lost 0 bases and the V segment lost 0 bases, leaving 5 bases of the junction unmatched.

CDR3 region: CASSADRQETQYF. The CDR3, as DNA: TGTGCCAGCAGCGCGGACAGGCAAGAGACCCAGTACTTC. The chain recombines TRBV9 with TRBJ2-5; 7 nucleotides match TRBD1. V trimming: 3 bases; J trimming: 2 bases; junction bases outside the gene matches: 1. Germline V gene lookup returns CDR1 SGDLS and CDR2 YYNGEE. This CDR3 is built from 13 residues.

The chain couples TRBV19 to TRBJ2-7, with 7 bases fitting TRBD1. Germline assignment: CDR1 LNHDA and CDR2 SQIVND (reference sequence). V lost 4 bases, J lost 0 bases, and 6 bases stayed unmatched. The CDR3 consists of 15 residues. This chain's CDR3 is CASSTWTGLSYEQYF. DNA for the CDR3: TGTGCCAGTAGTACTTGGACAGGTCTCTCCTACGAGCAGTACTTC.

The chain has TRBV6-6 and TRBJ2-1; weak D call: TRBD2 (5 bases). Per germline, CDR1 MNHNY and CDR2 SVGAGI (reference sequence). The CDR3 contains 14 residues. V gave up 0 bases and J gave up 7 bases, with 10 bases separating them. The CDR3 region has the DNA TGTGCCAGCAGTTACTCCTCCTTAGCGAATGAGCAGTTCTTC. Amino acids: CASSYSSLANEQFF.

The chain recombines TRBV29-1 with TRBJ1-3; 10 bases are a match to TRBD1. Germline V gene data show CDR1 as SQVTM and CDR2 as ANQGSEA. Trimming removed 6 bases from V and 4 bases from J; junction bases left unmatched: 12. The CDR3 has 16 residues. CDR3 in DNA: TGCAGCGTCACCGACCCGCGACAGGGGGCCGGAAACACCATATATTTT. It specifies CSVTDPRQGAGNTIYF. Using reference TRBV29-1 and TRBJ1-3 for the parts outside the CDR3, the full variable domain is SAVISQKPSRDICQRGTSLTIQCQVDSQVTMMFWYRQQPGQSLTLIATANQGSEATYESGFVIDKFPISRPNLTFSTLTVSNMSPEDSSIYLCSVTDPRQGAGNTIYFGEGSWLTVV.

The gene calls are TRBV5-1 and TRBJ2-3; D gene ambiguous. The CDR3 totals 11 residues. Trimming removed 4 bases from V and 6 bases from J, with 6 bases in between. Germline lookup yields CDR1 SGHRS and CDR2 YFSETQ. CDR3 nucleotide sequence: TGCGCCAGCAGCCAAACGGATACGCAGTATTTT. It encodes CASSQTDTQYF.

The chain carries TRBV7-2 and TRBJ2-1; D is perhaps TRBD1 (6 bases). Trimming shortened V by 6 bases and J by 0 bases, and 12 bases separated the two germline ends. The CDR3 runs to 15 residues. From germline, CDR1 is SGHTA and CDR2 FQGNSA. CDR3 amino acids: CASRVTGSSYNEQFF. The CDR3 coding sequence is TGTGCCAGCAGAGTAACAGGGAGCTCCTACAATGAGCAGTTCTTC.